The text below deals with one TCR beta chain. The data stem from a study of blood T cell repertoires in COVID-19. Across the study: Sample material is recorded as cDNA or gDNA derived from T cells, B-cell-depleted T cells, or PBMCs.

Original handling: The assay estimated nucleated cells by amplifying reference gene primers. Sequencing used immunoSEQ multiplex PCR; TCRdb keeps in-frame clones, though not all of them. That table supplies the V and J calls and clone size; D and trimming were determined from the DNA. The sample includes hundreds of thousands of clones, around 86% seen only once; the top ten take more than 1.4%. The trim removed 10 bases at V and 1 base at J, leaving 3 bases unmatched. CDR3 size: 12 residues. CDR1 and CDR2 from the germline V gene are ENHRY and SYGVKD. The receptor comes from a woman aged 25 to 39 with active or convalescent COVID-19. The sample taken for sequencing was peripheral blood. The J gene is TRBJ1-1, the V gene TRBV10-3; the match to TRBD1 covers 7 bases. The CDR3 DNA sequence: TGTGCCACCAGGACAGGGAACACTGAAGCTTTCTTT. Translated: CATRTGNTEAFF.